The present T cell receptor (beta chain) was sequenced within a study of T cell repertoires in aging, cancer and after chemotherapy. Study findings and constraints: Median generation probability rose over the chemotherapy interval in each cancer cohort, suggesting rebound thymic output.

Germline CDR1 reads SGHVS; CDR2 reads FQNEAQ. V lost 2 bases and J lost 1, with 5 bases in between. The CDR3 contains 13 residues. Rearranged V-D-J TRB sequences were amplified with a mixed TRB-A/B primer pool. From the multiplex PCR reads, TCRdb called clonotypes with MiXCR, one entry per CDR3 protein. This sample has 350 to 450 distinct CDR3 sequences, with about 85% found just once. Peripheral blood genomic DNA, not sorted cells or RNA, was the template. As concerns this clonotype: Its specificity is unknown.

This chain connects TRBV7-8 to TRBJ1-2; D gene unclear. Sequenced: blood. The receptor was isolated from a human donor with a solid tumor. The CDR3 here is CASSLSHNYGYTF. The CDR3 DNA follows: TGTGCCAGCAGCTTAAGTCATAACTATGGCTACACCTTC.